This TCR beta chain was found in a study of healthy donors' naive CD4 and CD8 T cells. This clonotype was seen more than once but under ten times. A linear amplification protocol produced the TCR libraries from roughly 0.5 ug of total RNA. Each CDR3 protein gets one entry after TCRdb re-called the reads with MiXCR. The table has 200,000 or so distinct CDR3 sequences, nearly 75% seen once. The CDR3 is made up of 13 amino acids. V gave up 6 bases and J gave up 0 bases, with 11 bases separating them. CDR1 is SQVTM and CDR2 is ANQGSEA in the germline V gene. Source material: naive CD4+ and CD8+ T cells sorted from blood, pooled from several donors. This sequence originates from a pool of human donors in good health; the sample pools cells from several healthy donors. The chain carries TRBV29-1 and TRBJ1-1; no firm D call. The CDR3 DNA is TGCAGCGTCATCAGTGGATTGAACACTGAAGCTTTCTTT. Its translation: CSVISGLNTEAFF.